The 15 T cell receptor beta chains in this list originate from one sample, sequenced in a study of post-analysis software for immune sequencing data. Study findings and constraints: Patients showed TRBV5-6, TRBV5-1 and TRBV20-1 among roughly 5 TRBV segments more frequent than in controls.

cDNA libraries of TCR beta carried unique molecular identifiers. TCRdb itself ran the PCR reads through MiXCR, one entry per CDR3 protein. The sample includes 450,000 to 700,000 distinct CDR3 sequences, about 40% of them seen just once. No antigen is known for these receptors. The sample comprised blood. The receptors come from a girl between 5 and 17 years old with multiple sclerosis.

As to this clonotype: Germline and junction disagree at one end, which may indicate a read error. This sequence joins TRBV12-3 or TRBV12-4 and TRBJ2-3, with 12 bases fitting TRBD2. This CDR3 has 16 amino acids. CDR3 in DNA: TGTGCCAGCAGTTTAACTAGCGGGGGGCCCACAGATGCGCAGTATTTT. It codes for CASSLTSGGPTDAQYF.

The genes are TRBV5-1 and TRBJ2-7; maybe TRBD2 (5 bases). The germline V and J ends were trimmed by 4 bases and 6 bases, with 8 bases remaining between them. Germline V gene lookup returns CDR1 SGHRS and CDR2 YFSETQ. This CDR3 is built from 11 residues. This CDR3 is CASSEGSEQYF. Written as DNA, the CDR3 is TGCGCCAGCAGCGAGGGCTCCGAGCAGTACTTC. Variable domain in full (rest from reference TRBV5-1 and TRBJ2-7): KAGVTQTPRYLIKTRGQQVTLSCSPISGHRSVSWYQQTPGQGLQFLFEYFSETQRNKGNFPGRFSGRQFSNSRSEMNVSTLELGDSALYLCASSEGSEQYFGPGTRLTVT.

V gene TRBV29-1 combines with J gene TRBJ1-4, with D possibly matching TRBD1 (5 bases). The CDR3 loop spans 15 amino acids. Germline CDR1 SQVTM, CDR2 ANQGSEA. V dropped 0 bases and J dropped 2 bases, with 10 bases sitting between them. For the CDR3, the DNA is TGCAGCGTTGAAGATATTAGGGGCACTAATGAAAAACTGTTTTTT. Its translation: CSVEDIRGTNEKLFF.

The chain uses TRBV29-1 and TRBJ2-3; a possible D gene is TRBD2 (5 bases). V was clipped by 7 bases and J by 0 bases, with 8 bases between them. Germline CDR1 reads SQVTM; CDR2 reads ANQGSEA. The CDR3 has 12 residues. CDR3 DNA: TGCAGCGCACGGACTAGCACAGATACGCAGTATTTT. Translated: CSARTSTDTQYF.

Details on this clonotype: The junction does not match germline at one end; this may be a read error. V gene TRBV25-1 combines with J gene TRBJ1-2; the D is unclear. From germline, CDR1 is MGHDK and CDR2 SYGVNS. CDR3 length: 14 amino acids. In nucleotides, the CDR3 is TGTGCCAGCCGTGACTCGGACCGCCAACATGGCTACACCTTC. This sequence encodes CASRDSDRQHGYTF.

This clonotype was counted a few times. This chain links TRBV12-3 or TRBV12-4 with TRBJ2-1, with a tentative D call TRBD2 (6 bases). This CDR3 spans 15 amino acids. V shed 4 bases and J shed 9 bases, with 19 bases lying between them. The CDR3 loop is CASSSRRAGLVEQFF. CDR3 DNA: TGTGCCAGCAGTTCCCGGCGGGCGGGACTTGTTGAGCAGTTCTTC.

This chain uses TRBV7-9 with TRBJ2-4; tentative D call: TRBD2 (5 bases). This CDR3 region has 13 residues. Deletions cut 4 bases from V and 6 bases from J, with 10 bases between. The V gene's germline CDR1 is SEHNR and CDR2 FQNEAQ (reference sequence). This CDR3 is CASSSLGRNIQYF. The CDR3 bases are TGTGCCAGCAGCTCCTTAGGGAGAAACATTCAGTACTTC.

This clonotype turned up a few times. J is TRBJ1-5 and V is TRBV29-1, with TRBD1 as a possible D gene (5 bases). Per the germline V gene, CDR1 is SQVTM and CDR2 is ANQGSEA. Trimming pared 5 bases from V and 7 bases from J, leaving 12 bases between. CDR3 length equals 12 residues. The CDR3: CSVTWGTQPQHF. CDR3 sequence (DNA): TGCAGCGTTACCTGGGGGACCCAGCCCCAGCATTTT.

The chain joins TRBV6-5 to TRBJ2-5; 9 positions match TRBD1. V dropped 2 bases and J dropped 11; count of bases not matched to a gene: 9. The CDR3 spans 14 residues. Germline V gene data show CDR1 as MNHEY and CDR2 as SVGAGI. CDR3 sequence: CASSYLGTGRKQYF. The DNA for the CDR3 is TGTGCCAGCAGTTACCTCGGGACAGGGAGGAAGCAGTACTTC.

This clonotype was counted a few times. The chain links TRBV4-2 to TRBJ2-1, with 9 bases that match TRBD2. Germline lookup yields CDR1 LGHNA and CDR2 YNFKEQ. This CDR3 has 19 amino acids. Unmatched junction bases numbered 16, after V lost 1 base and J lost 6 bases. The CDR3 nucleotides are TGTGCCAGCAGCCAAGGTATTCTCGCCGGGACTAGCAAGCCCAATGAGCAGTTCTTC. Its protein is CASSQGILAGTSKPNEQFF.

This clonotype appeared once. The chain uses TRBV20-1 and TRBJ2-5; possible D gene TRBD2, 6 bases. Germline CDR1 and CDR2: DFQATT and SNEGSKA (reference sequence). The CDR3 has 19 amino acids. V lost 3 bases and J lost 1, with 27 bases in between. The CDR3 sequence: CSASATVGGHKFPQETQYF. CDR3 nucleotide sequence: TGCAGTGCTAGCGCAACGGTGGGGGGTCATAAGTTCCCCCAAGAGACCCAGTACTTC.

This rearrangement joins TRBV28 to TRBJ2-1; D unclear. With 1 base removed from V and 9 bases from J, the gap between germline ends came to 7 bases. The CDR3 has 12 residues. Germline CDR1 reads MDHEN; CDR2 reads SYDVKM. Here the CDR3 DNA reads TGTGCCAGCAGTTTATTGTCATCTGAGCAGTTCTTC. It specifies CASSLLSSEQFF.

The chain joins TRBV7-9 to TRBJ2-5; 9 bases are a match to TRBD1. CDR1 SEHNR and CDR2 FQNEAQ come from the germline V gene (reference sequence). This CDR3 has 15 amino acids. The V and J ends lost 5 bases and 2 bases, in that order; junction bases with no gene match: 6. This chain's CDR3 is CASSHRDREQETQYF. Written as DNA, the CDR3 is TGTGCCAGCAGCCACCGGGACAGGGAGCAAGAGACCCAGTACTTC.

This clonotype was seen more than once but under ten times. The chain carries TRBV29-1 and TRBJ2-7; 10 positions agree with TRBD2. V was pared by 5 bases and J by 8 bases, with 12 bases of the junction left unmatched. Germline V CDR1 and CDR2: SQVTM, ANQGSEA. CDR3 size: 14 residues. The CDR3 spells CSVSTRLAGVKQYF. The CDR3 DNA is TGCAGCGTTAGTACACGGCTAGCGGGAGTCAAGCAGTACTTC.

The chain combines TRBV6-1 with TRBJ1-5; D remains unclear. Germline V gene lookup returns CDR1 MNHNS and CDR2 SASEGT. Deletions cut 8 bases from V and 2 bases from J, with 16 bases between. The CDR3 extends over 15 amino acids. The CDR3 loop reads CASGLRAGGNQPQHF. The CDR3 nucleotides are TGTGCCAGCGGTTTACGCGCAGGAGGCAATCAGCCCCAGCATTTT.